The 10 T cell receptor beta chains below come from one sample, sequenced in a study of T-cell memory formation after mild COVID-19. TCRdb reanalysed the 5' RACE reads using MiXCR and keeps one entry per CDR3 protein. The sample lists roughly 580,000 distinct CDR3 sequences, roughly 17% occurring once. Sequenced material: PBMCs or a T cell subset sorted from them (not recorded which). The receptors here all came from an adult woman who had mild COVID-19 (a few samples of this study predate the infection). Cell type and time point are not known.

V is TRBV6-2 or TRBV6-3 and J is TRBJ1-1; 7 nucleotides align to TRBD1. CDR1 and CDR2 (germline): MNHEY, SVGEGT. The CDR3 is 14 residues long. V was pared by 8 bases and J by 2 bases, with 8 bases of the junction left unmatched. Here the CDR3 DNA reads TGTGCCAGCCGATCACAGGGGACCAACACTGAAGCTTTCTTT. Its protein product is CASRSQGTNTEAFF.

Many counts were recorded for this clonotype. This sequence joins TRBV6-5 and TRBJ2-7; D remains ambiguous. This CDR3 is 12 amino acids long. Germline V gene data show CDR1 as MNHEY and CDR2 as SVGAGI. Trimming stripped 4 bases from V and 3 bases from J, with 7 bases between. The CDR3 nucleotides read TGTGCCAGCAGTTCCCTCAACTACGAGCAGTACTTC. Its translation: CASSSLNYEQYF.

V and J are TRBV5-1 and TRBJ2-1; D may be TRBD1 or TRBD2 (7 bases each). This CDR3 has 15 amino acids. Trimming left V 4 bases short and J 4 bases short, with 15 bases between. The V gene's germline CDR1 is SGHRS and CDR2 YFSETQ. The CDR3 loop reads CASSPRGDSYNEQFF. The DNA for the CDR3 is TGCGCCAGCAGCCCCCGGGGGGACAGTTACAATGAGCAGTTCTTC.

This clonotype was seen at least ten times. This CDR3 is CASSRTAYEQYF. CDR3 DNA sequence: TGTGCCAGCAGCCGGACAGCCTACGAGCAGTACTTC. This rearrangement joins TRBV12-3 or TRBV12-4 to TRBJ2-7, with a possible D match to TRBD1 (6 bases). V lost 6 bases to trimming and J lost 2 bases, with 8 bases between them. The CDR3 runs to 12 residues.

The V call is TRBV5-1, the J call TRBJ1-1, with D tentatively TRBD1 (5 bases). The V end lost 4 bases, the J end lost 0 bases, and 10 bases lay between the germline ends. Germline CDR1 reads SGHRS; CDR2 reads YFSETQ. The CDR3 covers 14 residues. This CDR3 reads CASSKGTVNTEAFF. DNA for the CDR3: TGCGCCAGCAGCAAAGGGACCGTGAACACTGAAGCTTTCTTT.

This chain joins TRBV29-1 and TRBJ1-1, with a possible D match to TRBD1 (5 bases). V was pared by 6 bases and J by 0 bases, with 11 bases between. Germline V gene data show CDR1 as SQVTM and CDR2 as ANQGSEA. This CDR3 region has 13 residues. The CDR3 DNA is TGCAGCGTGCAAGGGACCCTGAACACTGAAGCTTTCTTT. Protein product: CSVQGTLNTEAFF.

J is TRBJ2-7 and V is TRBV10-1, with 10 bases fitting TRBD2. The junction had 7 bases not matched to a gene; V was cut back by 1 base and J by 4 bases. The CDR3 has 16 residues. Germline assignment: CDR1 WNHNN and CDR2 SYGVQD (reference sequence). The CDR3 here is CASSEFRGLAIYEQYF. The CDR3 DNA is TGCGCCAGCAGTGAGTTTCGGGGACTAGCGATTTACGAGCAGTACTTC.

CDR3 nucleotide sequence: TGCGCCAGCAGCAACTCCCCGACAGGGAAAAACATTCAGTACTTC. This codes for CASSNSPTGKNIQYF. The genes are TRBV5-1 and TRBJ2-4; 7 bases align to TRBD1. After removal of 4 bases from V and 4 bases from J, the junction contained 8 bases not matched to a gene. Per germline, CDR1 SGHRS and CDR2 YFSETQ. There are 15 residues in the CDR3.

This clonotype was observed a few times. Here the CDR3 DNA reads TGTGCCAGCAGTTACTCGCGGCAGGGGGCAGGGCAGCCCCAGCATTTT. Translating it yields CASSYSRQGAGQPQHF. The V gene is TRBV6-6, the J gene TRBJ1-5; 8 bases line up with TRBD1. There are 16 residues in the CDR3. Germline lookup yields CDR1 MNHNY and CDR2 SVGAGI (reference sequence). Losses at the gene ends were 0 bases for V and 7 bases for J; bases not matched to a gene: 8.

This clonotype was counted a few times. The chain employs TRBV7-9 and TRBJ2-1; the D is unclear. Trimming stripped 4 bases from V and 11 bases from J, with 15 bases between. The CDR3 loop spans 13 amino acids. The germline CDR1 and CDR2 sequences are SEHNR and FQNEAQ (reference sequence). The CDR3, as DNA: TGTGCCAGCAGCTCTGCAGGCACGCCACAGCAGTTCTTC. Translated: CASSSAGTPQQFF.